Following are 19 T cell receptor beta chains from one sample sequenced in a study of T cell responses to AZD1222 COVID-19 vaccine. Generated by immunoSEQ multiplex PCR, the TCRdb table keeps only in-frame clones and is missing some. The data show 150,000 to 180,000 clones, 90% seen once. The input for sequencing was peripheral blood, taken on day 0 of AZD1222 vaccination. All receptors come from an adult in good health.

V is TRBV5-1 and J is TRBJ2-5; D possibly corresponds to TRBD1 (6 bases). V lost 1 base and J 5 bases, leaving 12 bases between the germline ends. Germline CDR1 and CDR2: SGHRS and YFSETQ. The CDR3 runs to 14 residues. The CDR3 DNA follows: TGCGCCAGCAGCTTGAATCCTCAGGGGGAGACCCAGTACTTC. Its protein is CASSLNPQGETQYF.

DNA of the CDR3: TGTGCCAGCAGTGACCCCCGGGGACAGAGTAGCACAGATACGCAGTATTTT. Residues: CASSDPRGQSSTDTQYF. V gene TRBV2 combines with J gene TRBJ2-3; 7 positions match TRBD1. This CDR3 region has 17 residues. CDR1 is SNHLY and CDR2 is FYNNEI in the germline V gene. Unmatched junction bases numbered 9, after V lost 3 bases and J lost 0 bases.

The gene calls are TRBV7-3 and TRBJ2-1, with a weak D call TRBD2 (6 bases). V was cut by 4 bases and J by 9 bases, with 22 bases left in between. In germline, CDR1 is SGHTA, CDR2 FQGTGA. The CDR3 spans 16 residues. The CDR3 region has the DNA TGTGCCAGCAGCTCTAGCCCCTCCGGCCCCGGGGGTGAGCAGTTCTTC. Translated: CASSSSPSGPGGEQFF.

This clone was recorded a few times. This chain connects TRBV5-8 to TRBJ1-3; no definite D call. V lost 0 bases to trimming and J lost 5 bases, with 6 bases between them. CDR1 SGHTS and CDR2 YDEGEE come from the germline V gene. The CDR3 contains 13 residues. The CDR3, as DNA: TGTGCCAGCAGCTTGGCACCCCGAAACACCATATATTTT. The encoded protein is CASSLAPRNTIYF.

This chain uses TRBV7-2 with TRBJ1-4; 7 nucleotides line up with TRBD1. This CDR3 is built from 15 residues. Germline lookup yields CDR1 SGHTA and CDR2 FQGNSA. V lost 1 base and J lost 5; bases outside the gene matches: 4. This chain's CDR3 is CASSLGGTENEKLFF. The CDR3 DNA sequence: TGTGCCAGCAGCTTAGGTGGGACAGAGAATGAAAAACTGTTTTTT.

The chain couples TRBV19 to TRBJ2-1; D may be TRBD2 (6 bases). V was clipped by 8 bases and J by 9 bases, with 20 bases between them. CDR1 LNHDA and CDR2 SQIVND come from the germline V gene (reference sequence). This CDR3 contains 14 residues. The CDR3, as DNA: TGTGCCAGTCAGTGGGGGGTGACTCGGGGTGAGCAGTTCTTC. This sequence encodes CASQWGVTRGEQFF. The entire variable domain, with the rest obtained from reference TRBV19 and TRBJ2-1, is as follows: DGGITQSPKYLFRKEGQNVTLSCEQNLNHDAMYWYRQDPGQGLRLIYYSQIVNDFQKGDIAEGYSVSREKKESFPLTVTSAQKNPTAFYLCASQWGVTRGEQFFGPGTRLTVL.

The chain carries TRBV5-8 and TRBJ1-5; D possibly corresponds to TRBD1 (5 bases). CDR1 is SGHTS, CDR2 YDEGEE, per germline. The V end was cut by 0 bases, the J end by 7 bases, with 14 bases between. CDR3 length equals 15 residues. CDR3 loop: CASSLGGTWVQPQHF. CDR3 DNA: TGTGCCAGCAGCTTGGGCGGGACGTGGGTCCAGCCCCAGCATTTT.

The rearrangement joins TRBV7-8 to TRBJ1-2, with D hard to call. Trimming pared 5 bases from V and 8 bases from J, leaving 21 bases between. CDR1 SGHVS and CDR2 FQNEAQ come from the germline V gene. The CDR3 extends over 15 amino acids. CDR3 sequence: CASSPFADPGGGYTF. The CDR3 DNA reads TGTGCCAGCAGCCCATTCGCTGATCCGGGCGGGGGCTACACCTTC.

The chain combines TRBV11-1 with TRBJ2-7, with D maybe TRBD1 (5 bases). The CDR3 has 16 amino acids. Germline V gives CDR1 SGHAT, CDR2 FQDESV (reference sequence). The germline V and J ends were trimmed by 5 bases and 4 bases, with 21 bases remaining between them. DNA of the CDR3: TGTGCCAGCAGCCCCAGGGTGCGTGGCGTCCGATACGAGCAGTACTTC. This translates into CASSPRVRGVRYEQYF.

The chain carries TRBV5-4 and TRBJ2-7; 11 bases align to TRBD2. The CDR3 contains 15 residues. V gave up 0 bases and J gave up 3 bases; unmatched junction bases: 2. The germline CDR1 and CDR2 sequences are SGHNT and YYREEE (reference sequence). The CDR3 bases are TGTGCCAGCAGCTTGGGACTAGCGGGAAGCTACGAGCAGTACTTC. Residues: CASSLGLAGSYEQYF.

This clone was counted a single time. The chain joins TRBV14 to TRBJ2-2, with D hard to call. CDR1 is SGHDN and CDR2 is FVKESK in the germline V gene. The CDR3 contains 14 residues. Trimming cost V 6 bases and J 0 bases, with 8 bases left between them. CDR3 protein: CASRASANTGELFF. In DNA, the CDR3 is TGTGCCAGCAGAGCCAGTGCGAACACCGGGGAGCTGTTTTTT.

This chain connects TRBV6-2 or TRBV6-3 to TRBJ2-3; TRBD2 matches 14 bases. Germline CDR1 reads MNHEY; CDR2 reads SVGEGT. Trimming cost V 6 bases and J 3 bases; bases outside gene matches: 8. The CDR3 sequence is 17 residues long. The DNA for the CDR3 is TGTGCCAGCAGCCGTACCGGGACTAGCGGGGGTACAGATACGCAGTATTTT. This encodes CASSRTGTSGGTDTQYF.

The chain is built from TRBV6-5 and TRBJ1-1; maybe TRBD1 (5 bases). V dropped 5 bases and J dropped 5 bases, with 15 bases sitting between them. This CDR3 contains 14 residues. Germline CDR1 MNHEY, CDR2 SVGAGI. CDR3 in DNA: TGTGCCAGCAGTAAAACGAATGGGGGGACTGAAGCTTTCTTT. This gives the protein CASSKTNGGTEAFF.

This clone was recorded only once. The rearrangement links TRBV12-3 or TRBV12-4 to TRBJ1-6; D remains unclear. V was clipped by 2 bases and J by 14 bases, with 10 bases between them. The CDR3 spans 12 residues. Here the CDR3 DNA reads TGTGCCAGCAGTTTATTGGGGTCCACCCTCCACTTT. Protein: CASSLLGSTLHF.

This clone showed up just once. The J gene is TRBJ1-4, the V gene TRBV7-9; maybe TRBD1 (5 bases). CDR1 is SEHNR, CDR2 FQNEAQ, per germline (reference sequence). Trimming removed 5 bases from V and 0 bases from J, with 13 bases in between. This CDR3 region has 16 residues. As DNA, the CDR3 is TGTGCCAGCAGCCCTGGGACGTCAGCAACTAATGAAAAACTGTTTTTT. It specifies CASSPGTSATNEKLFF.

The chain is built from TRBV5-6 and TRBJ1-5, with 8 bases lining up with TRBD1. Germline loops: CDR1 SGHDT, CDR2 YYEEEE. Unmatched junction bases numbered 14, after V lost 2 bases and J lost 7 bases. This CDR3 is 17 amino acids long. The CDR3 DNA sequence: TGTGCCAGCAGCTTAATCTCGGGGACAGGTCTGGGGCAGCCCCAGCATTTT. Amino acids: CASSLISGTGLGQPQHF.

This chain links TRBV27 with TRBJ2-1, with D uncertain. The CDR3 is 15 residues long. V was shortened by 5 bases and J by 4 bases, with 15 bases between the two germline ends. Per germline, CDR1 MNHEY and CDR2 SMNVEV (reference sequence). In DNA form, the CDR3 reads TGTGCCAGCAGTCCTTTCCAGGACCCTTACAATGAGCAGTTCTTC. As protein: CASSPFQDPYNEQFF.

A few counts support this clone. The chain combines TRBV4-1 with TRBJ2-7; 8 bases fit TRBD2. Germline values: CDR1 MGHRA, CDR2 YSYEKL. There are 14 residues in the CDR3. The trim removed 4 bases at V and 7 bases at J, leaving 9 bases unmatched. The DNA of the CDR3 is TGCGCCAGCAGCCGGACGAGCGGGGGCGAGGAGCAGTACTTC. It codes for CASSRTSGGEEQYF.

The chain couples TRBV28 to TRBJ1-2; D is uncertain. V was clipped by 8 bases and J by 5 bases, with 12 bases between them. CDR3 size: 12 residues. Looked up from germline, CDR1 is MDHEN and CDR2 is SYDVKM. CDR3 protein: CASRLNPYGYTF. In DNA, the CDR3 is TGTGCCAGCCGTCTCAACCCTTATGGCTACACCTTC.